Presented here are 19 T cell receptor beta chains from one specimen sequenced in a study of T cells in Graves' hyperthyroidism and ophthalmopathy. Template material for amplifying TCR beta CDR3 regions consisted of RNA transcripts. HTBI primers were used for first-round RT-PCR of the TCR CDR3. TCRdb used MiXCR to reprocess the multiplex PCR reads, holding one entry per CDR3 protein. The table has 350,000 to 450,000 distinct CDR3 sequences, around 15% seen once; the top ten hold 25% to 30%. The sample comprised blood. These receptors all come from a man aged 45-60 years with Graves' ophthalmopathy.

This clonotype turned up a few times. This sequence joins TRBV5-1 and TRBJ2-7, with D perhaps matching TRBD2 (5 bases). The CDR3 has 14 amino acids. V lost 5 bases, J lost 2 bases, and 14 bases lay in between. The germline gives CDR1 SGHRS, CDR2 YFSETQ. CDR3 protein: CASSPPRRPYEQYF. In nucleotides, the CDR3 is TGCGCCAGCAGTCCCCCCAGGAGGCCCTACGAGCAGTACTTC.

The chain carries TRBV12-5 and TRBJ2-2, with TRBD2 matching over 14 bases. CDR3 length equals 17 residues. Germline V gene sequence: CDR1 LGHNT, CDR2 FRNRAP. V lost 6 bases, J lost 4 bases, and 7 bases stayed unmatched. The CDR3 region is CASGPPGTSGSTGELFF. CDR3 nucleotides: TGTGCTAGTGGCCCGCCCGGGACTAGCGGGAGCACCGGGGAGCTGTTTTTT.

This clonotype was recorded at least ten times. The rearrangement joins TRBV28 to TRBJ1-4; 10 bases align to TRBD1. Germline V lookup: CDR1 MDHEN, CDR2 SYDVKM. The V and J ends lost 2 bases and 7 bases, in that order; junction bases with no gene match: 4. The CDR3 runs 15 residues. CDR3 protein: CASSLKGQGSEKLFF. As DNA, the CDR3 is TGTGCCAGCAGTTTAAAGGGACAGGGGAGTGAAAAACTGTTTTTT. The full variable domain, with the rest looked up from reference TRBV28 and TRBJ1-4, is DVKVTQSSRYLVKRTGEKVFLECVQDMDHENMFWYRQDPGLGLRLIYFSYDVKMKEKGDIPEGYSVSREKKERFSLILESASTNQTSMYLCASSLKGQGSEKLFFGSGTQLSVL.

The chain links TRBV27 to TRBJ1-2, with no clear D. There are 14 residues in the CDR3. Germline-derived CDR1 and CDR2 are MNHEY and SMNVEV (reference sequence). Trimming left V 5 bases short and J 8 bases short, with 18 bases between. The CDR3 nucleotides read TGTGCCAGCAGTCGGGGTGTTGTTGGTTACGGCTACACCTTC. Residues: CASSRGVVGYGYTF.

The chain combines TRBV10-3 with TRBJ2-7, with 11 nucleotides matching TRBD2. J lost 2 bases, V lost 5 bases, and 8 bases had no gene match. The CDR3 runs 16 residues. CDR1 ENHRY and CDR2 SYGVKD come from the germline V gene. The CDR3 bases are TGTGCCATCAGTCTATCGACTAGCGGGAAACCCTACGAGCAGTACTTC. It is translated as CAISLSTSGKPYEQYF.

The chain combines TRBV3-1 with TRBJ2-2; D perhaps matches TRBD1 (5 bases). The germline V and J ends were trimmed by 2 bases and 2 bases, with 12 bases remaining between them. The CDR3 extends over 16 amino acids. CDR1 LGHDT and CDR2 YNNKEL come from the germline V gene (reference sequence). The CDR3 spells CASSQPETANTGELFF. Here the CDR3 DNA reads TGTGCCAGCAGCCAACCCGAGACAGCCAACACCGGGGAGCTGTTTTTT.

This clonotype came up many times. This chain links TRBV28 with TRBJ2-7; D is uncertain. Per the germline V gene, CDR1 is MDHEN and CDR2 is SYDVKM. The CDR3 has 14 residues. Deletions cut 6 bases from V and 7 bases from J, with 19 bases between. As DNA, the CDR3 is TGTGCCAGCAGGCCCGGGTCTCGAGGTGGGGAGCAGTACTTC. Residues: CASRPGSRGGEQYF.

This clonotype was observed many times. The V and J genes are TRBV29-1 and TRBJ2-3; D might be TRBD1 or TRBD2, each matching 5 bases. The ends were cut back, 6 bases at V and 2 bases at J, with 12 bases in the middle. CDR3 size: 13 residues. CDR1 SQVTM and CDR2 ANQGSEA come from the germline V gene. The DNA of the CDR3 is TGCAGCGTCTCCTCGGGGCACACAGATACGCAGTATTTT. This codes for CSVSSGHTDTQYF.

Ten or more counts support this clonotype. The chain combines TRBV5-1 with TRBJ2-5, with D uncertain. Germline CDR1 is SGHRS and CDR2 is YFSETQ. The CDR3 has 13 amino acids. The V gene lost 5 bases and the J gene lost 4 bases, with 12 bases spanning the gap. CDR3 residues: CASSQLPGETQYF. In DNA, the CDR3 is TGCGCCAGCAGTCAACTCCCCGGAGAGACCCAGTACTTC. The full variable domain, with the rest looked up from reference TRBV5-1 and TRBJ2-5, is KAGVTQTPRYLIKTRGQQVTLSCSPISGHRSVSWYQQTPGQGLQFLFEYFSETQRNKGNFPGRFSGRQFSNSRSEMNVSTLELGDSALYLCASSQLPGETQYFGPGTRLLVL.

The chain recombines TRBV5-4 with TRBJ1-4; D is unresolved. V was pared by 0 bases and J by 0 bases, with 6 bases between. CDR1 and CDR2 (germline): SGHNT, YYREEE (reference sequence). The CDR3 consists of 15 residues. The CDR3 bases are TGTGCCAGCAGCTTGGAGCCGTCAACTAATGAAAAACTGTTTTTT. Its translation is CASSLEPSTNEKLFF.

In this sample, this clonotype turned up a few times. The chain employs TRBV6-2 or TRBV6-3 and TRBJ2-3; TRBD2 aligns across 9 bases. Germline loops: CDR1 MNHEY, CDR2 SVGEGT. This CDR3 has 15 amino acids. The junction had 3 bases not matched to a gene; V was cut back by 3 bases and J by 2 bases. CDR3 in DNA: TGTGCCAGCAGTTATGCGGGAGGGCCCACAGATACGCAGTATTTT. As protein: CASSYAGGPTDTQYF.

This clonotype was seen a handful of times. The rearrangement joins TRBV29-1 to TRBJ2-2; TRBD1 matches at 9 bases. This CDR3 has 14 amino acids. CDR1 and CDR2 from the germline V gene are SQVTM and ANQGSEA. The trim removed 4 bases at V and 6 bases at J, leaving 6 bases unmatched. CDR3 DNA: TGCAGCGTTGCGAAGGGGACAGGGTCCGGGGAGCTGTTTTTT. It yields the protein CSVAKGTGSGELFF.

The sample holds many counts of this clonotype. V and J are TRBV3-1 and TRBJ2-7; 7 nucleotides line up with TRBD1. The CDR3 spans 13 residues. The ends lost 3 bases at V and 7 bases at J; junction bases unmatched: 6. Germline lookup yields CDR1 LGHDT and CDR2 YNNKEL (reference sequence). The CDR3: CASSHGDRVEQYF. The CDR3 DNA follows: TGTGCCAGCAGCCACGGCGACAGGGTAGAGCAGTACTTC.

This clonotype was counted between two and nine times. The V gene is TRBV7-9, the J gene TRBJ2-7, with 11 bases matching TRBD2. Germline lookup yields CDR1 SEHNR and CDR2 FQNEAQ (reference sequence). V shed 3 bases, J shed 1 base, and the junction held 8 bases outside the gene matches. The CDR3 spans 17 residues. This CDR3 reads CASSLGFSGRGSYEQYF. As DNA, the CDR3 is TGTGCCAGCAGCTTGGGGTTTAGCGGGAGGGGTTCCTACGAGCAGTACTTC.

This clonotype was observed at least ten times. The V and J genes are TRBV11-3 and TRBJ1-3, with D unresolved. The ends were cut back, 5 bases at V and 0 bases at J, with 20 bases in the middle. Germline V gene data show CDR1 as SGHNT and CDR2 as YENEEA. The CDR3 is made up of 18 amino acids. The CDR3 nucleotides are TGTGCCAGCAGCCCGTACGAGCGGGAACTAAGCTCTGGAAACACCATATATTTT. Protein sequence: CASSPYERELSSGNTIYF.

This clonotype was detected a few times. This chain connects TRBV11-3 to TRBJ2-2; 7 bases are a match to TRBD1. The germline V gene encodes CDR1 SGHNT and CDR2 YENEEA. The CDR3 covers 13 residues. V lost 4 bases and J lost 6; bases outside the gene matches: 2. DNA of the CDR3: TGTGCCAGCAGCTCAGGGGGATCCGGGGAGCTGTTTTTT. It yields the protein CASSSGGSGELFF.

This clonotype was observed at least ten times. The chain combines TRBV11-1 with TRBJ2-7; 12 bases agree with TRBD2. CDR3 length: 18 amino acids. The trim removed 4 bases at V and 2 bases at J, leaving 12 bases unmatched. In germline, CDR1 is SGHAT, CDR2 FQDESV (reference sequence). CDR3 nucleotides: TGTGCCAGCAGCTCCAAACCCCCTTGGACTAGCGGGACCTACGAGCAGTACTTC. Translating it yields CASSSKPPWTSGTYEQYF.

This clonotype was observed a handful of times. The chain recombines TRBV10-1 with TRBJ2-1, with 10 bases aligning to TRBD1. The germline V gene encodes CDR1 WNHNN and CDR2 SYGVQD (reference sequence). CDR3 length: 19 amino acids. The V gene end was trimmed by 4 bases and the J gene end by 4 bases; junction bases not matched to a gene: 16. DNA for the CDR3: TGCGCCAGCAGTGGTTTGCCTCCGGGACAGGGGTATGGGTACAATGAGCAGTTCTTC. It translates to CASSGLPPGQGYGYNEQFF.

This clonotype came up many times. V usage is TRBV12-3 or TRBV12-4 and J usage is TRBJ1-1, with a tentative D call TRBD1 (6 bases). This CDR3 has 17 amino acids. V was cut by 6 bases and J by 4 bases, with 24 bases left in between. The CDR3 region has the DNA TGTGCCAGCAGATCGCGGGGGCTCGTTCTCTCGGGCACTGAAGCTTTCTTT. Amino acids: CASRSRGLVLSGTEAFF.